This T cell receptor beta chain was captured by sequencing in a study of blood T cell repertoires in COVID-19. The wider study: Material from acute and convalescent COVID-19 was sourced from the United States, Italy and Spain.

Trimming took off 4 bases at V and 6 bases at J, with 7 bases between the two ends. The CDR3 spans 12 residues. Germline V CDR1 and CDR2: SGHRS, YFSETQ. The method was immunoSEQ multiplex PCR; TCRdb's version includes in-frame clones alone and lacks a portion of them. This sample has tens of thousands of clones, with more than 80% found just once. This TCR came from a woman of 80 years or more with acute or convalescent COVID-19. The chain employs TRBV5-1 and TRBJ2-2, with unresolved D. Sequencing was carried out using peripheral blood. The CDR3 sequence: CASSLNAGELFF. The DNA for the CDR3 is TGCGCCAGCAGCCTAAATGCCGGGGAGCTGTTTTTT. The whole variable domain, filled in from reference TRBV5-1 and TRBJ2-2, reads KAGVTQTPRYLIKTRGQQVTLSCSPISGHRSVSWYQQTPGQGLQFLFEYFSETQRNKGNFPGRFSGRQFSNSRSEMNVSTLELGDSALYLCASSLNAGELFFGEGSRLTVL.